Listed below are T cell receptor beta chains from one sample, sequenced in a study of blood T cell repertoires in COVID-19. The table came from immunoSEQ multiplex PCR; TCRdb's copy has only in-frame clones and leaves some out. This table holds over 400,000 clones, roughly 89% found once. Specimen: peripheral blood. These receptors all stem from a woman between 45 and 60 years old with COVID-19, enrolled during active disease. Both conserved end residues are part of each CDR3. A D gene is named only where the DNA matches it firmly. Where a row states a size, it is once, few, many or the class of an expanded clone; other rows omit it.

V: TRBV19
J: TRBJ1-1
size: NA
length: 14
D: TRBD1
CDR3: CASRSGTENTEAFF
DNA: TGTGCCAGCCGCTCCGGGACAGAAAACACTGAAGCTTTCTTT

V: TRBV5-4
J: TRBJ1-3
size: NA
length: 14
D: TRBD1
CDR3: CASSSGGKWNTIYF
DNA: TGTGCCAGCAGCTCAGGGGGCAAATGGAACACCATATATTTT

V: TRBV4-2
J: TRBJ2-7
size: NA
length: 18
D: NA
CDR3: CASSQDLQTDPRAYEQYF
DNA: TGTGCCAGCAGCCAAGATCTTCAGACCGACCCCCGGGCCTACGAGCAGTACTTC

V: TRBV6-2/TRBV6-3
J: TRBJ2-1
size: NA
length: 16
D: NA
CDR3: CASSYPLTSSYNEQFF
DNA: TGTGCCAGCAGTTACCCCCTTACTAGCTCCTACAATGAGCAGTTCTTC

V: TRBV2
J: TRBJ2-3
size: NA
length: 15
D: TRBD2
CDR3: CASSGRGGLTDTQYF
DNA: TGTGCCAGCAGTGGGCGGGGGGGCCTTACAGATACGCAGTATTTT

V: TRBV19
J: TRBJ1-1
size: NA
length: 15
D: TRBD1
CDR3: CAGRASGGAGTEAFF
DNA: TGTGCCGGGAGGGCGTCAGGGGGCGCGGGCACTGAAGCTTTCTTT

V: TRBV3-1/TRBV3-2
J: TRBJ2-2
size: NA
length: 17
D: TRBD2
CDR3: CASSQENGGGGPGELFF
DNA: TGTGCCAGCAGCCAAGAGAATGGCGGGGGAGGCCCCGGGGAGCTGTTTTTT

V: TRBV4-1
J: TRBJ2-5
size: NA
length: 11
D: NA
CDR3: CASSYGETQYF
DNA: TGCGCCAGCAGCTACGGGGAGACCCAGTACTTC

V: TRBV7-8
J: TRBJ2-5
size: NA
length: 16
D: TRBD2
CDR3: CASSLGTSGGQGTQYF
DNA: TGTGCCAGCAGCTTAGGGACTAGCGGGGGACAGGGGACCCAGTACTTC

V: TRBV6-6
J: TRBJ1-4
size: NA
length: 15
D: NA
CDR3: CASSLRQATNEKLFF
DNA: TGTGCCAGCAGCCTGAGACAGGCAACTAATGAAAAACTGTTTTTT

V: TRBV7-8
J: TRBJ1-4
size: NA
length: 15
D: NA
CDR3: CASSLRSPSNEKLFF
DNA: TGTGCCAGCAGCTTAAGAAGCCCTTCTAATGAAAAACTGTTTTTT

V: TRBV5-6
J: TRBJ1-6
size: NA
length: 16
D: TRBD1
CDR3: CASSLLKGAKRSPLHF
DNA: TGTGCCAGCAGCTTGCTTAAGGGGGCAAAGAGATCACCCCTCCACTTT

V: TRBV3-1/TRBV3-2
J: TRBJ2-5
size: few
length: 13
D: NA
CDR3: CASTERVGETQYF
DNA: TGTGCCAGCACCGAGAGGGTAGGAGAGACCCAGTACTTC

V: TRBV5-4
J: TRBJ2-4
size: NA
length: 15
D: NA
CDR3: CASSSQGTAQNIQYF
DNA: TGTGCCAGCAGTTCTCAGGGGACGGCCCAAAACATTCAGTACTTC

V: TRBV10-2
J: TRBJ2-7
size: NA
length: 13
D: NA
CDR3: CATFTGGTGEQYF
DNA: TGCGCCACCTTTACGGGGGGCACGGGCGAGCAGTACTTC

V: TRBV5-1
J: TRBJ2-3
size: NA
length: 16
D: TRBD1
CDR3: CASSSTRQGSTDTQYF
DNA: TGCGCCAGCAGCTCAACTCGACAGGGGAGCACAGATACGCAGTATTTT

V: TRBV2
J: TRBJ2-7
size: NA
length: 16
D: TRBD1
CDR3: CASSETRDRVFSEQYF
DNA: TGTGCCAGCAGTGAAACTAGGGACAGGGTGTTCTCCGAGCAGTACTTC

V: TRBV6-5
J: TRBJ1-1
size: few
length: 11
D: TRBD1
CDR3: CASSRQGEAFF
DNA: TGTGCCAGCAGCCGACAGGGTGAAGCTTTCTTT

V: TRBV2
J: TRBJ2-3
size: NA
length: 14
D: TRBD2
CDR3: CASSSGGPTDTQYF
DNA: TGTGCCAGCAGTAGCGGGGGGCCCACAGATACGCAGTATTTT

V: TRBV29-1
J: TRBJ2-5
size: NA
length: 11
D: NA
CDR3: CSVVVGETQYF
DNA: TGCAGCGTCGTTGTTGGCGAGACCCAGTACTTC

V: TRBV3-1/TRBV3-2
J: TRBJ1-3
size: NA
length: 16
D: NA
CDR3: CASSRIPTSYGNTIYF
DNA: TGTGCCAGCAGCCGAATCCCGACATCTTATGGAAACACCATATATTTT

V: TRBV5-4
J: TRBJ2-2
size: few
length: 11
D: NA
CDR3: CASLTDGELFF
DNA: TGTGCCAGCCTAACTGATGGGGAGCTGTTTTTT

V: TRBV4-1
J: TRBJ1-1
size: NA
length: 12
D: NA
CDR3: CASSQDISEAFF
DNA: TGCGCCAGCAGTCAAGATATTTCTGAAGCTTTCTTT

V: TRBV6-2/TRBV6-3
J: TRBJ1-2
size: once
length: 15
D: NA
CDR3: CASSYSIGSYYGYTF
DNA: TGTGCCAGCAGTTACTCGATCGGGTCTTACTATGGCTACACCTTC

V: TRBV6-5
J: TRBJ1-3
size: NA
length: 14
D: TRBD1
CDR3: CASQGQPAGNTIYF
DNA: TGTGCCAGCCAGGGACAGCCGGCCGGAAACACCATATATTTT

V: TRBV28
J: TRBJ1-2
size: NA
length: 16
D: NA
CDR3: CASSRPTRQGNAGYTF
DNA: TGTGCCAGCAGTCGCCCGACCAGGCAGGGAAATGCTGGCTACACCTTC

V: TRBV14
J: TRBJ1-1
size: few
length: 13
D: NA
CDR3: CASSLQVQGEAFF
DNA: TGTGCCAGCAGCCTACAGGTTCAGGGTGAAGCTTTCTTT

V: TRBV18
J: TRBJ2-7
size: NA
length: 14
D: TRBD2
CDR3: CASSRGTEFYEQYF
DNA: TGTGCCAGCTCGCGGGGGACGGAGTTCTACGAGCAGTACTTC

V: TRBV27
J: TRBJ2-7
size: NA
length: 16
D: NA
CDR3: CASSRKEGGYSYEQYF
DNA: TGTGCCAGCAGTCGGAAAGAGGGGGGGTACTCCTACGAGCAGTACTTC

V: TRBV6-5
J: TRBJ1-1
size: NA
length: 11
D: NA
CDR3: CASSWYREAFF
DNA: TGTGCCAGCAGTTGGTACAGAGAAGCTTTCTTT

V: TRBV2
J: TRBJ1-1
size: NA
length: 11
D: NA
CDR3: CASSDTEKAFF
DNA: TGTGCCAGCAGTGATACAGAAAAAGCTTTCTTT

V: TRBV12-5
J: TRBJ1-5
size: NA
length: 13
D: NA
CDR3: CASGLESNQPQHF
DNA: TGTGCTAGTGGTTTGGAGAGTAATCAGCCCCAGCATTTT

V: TRBV5-6
J: TRBJ1-1
size: NA
length: 16
D: TRBD1
CDR3: CASSWGVRTGTAEAFF
DNA: TGTGCCAGCAGCTGGGGGGTTCGGACAGGGACCGCTGAAGCTTTCTTT

V: TRBV27
J: TRBJ1-5
size: NA
length: 15
D: NA
CDR3: CASSLWSTPNQPQHF
DNA: TGTGCCAGCAGTTTATGGTCGACACCTAATCAGCCCCAGCATTTT

V: TRBV18
J: TRBJ2-7
size: NA
length: 12
D: TRBD1
CDR3: CASSLDRYEQYF
DNA: TGTGCCAGCTCACTGGACAGGTACGAGCAGTACTTC

V: TRBV3-1/TRBV3-2
J: TRBJ2-2
size: NA
length: 15
D: TRBD1
CDR3: CASSNRGLNTGELFF
DNA: TGTGCCAGCAGTAACAGGGGCCTGAACACCGGGGAGCTGTTTTTT

V: TRBV3-1/TRBV3-2
J: TRBJ1-2
size: NA
length: 14
D: NA
CDR3: CASSQDQGGYGYTF
DNA: TGTGCCAGCAGCCAAGATCAGGGAGGGTATGGCTACACCTTC

V: TRBV10-1
J: TRBJ2-2
size: NA
length: 15
D: NA
CDR3: CASRPAGANTGELFF
DNA: TGCGCCAGCAGGCCCGCAGGGGCGAACACCGGGGAGCTGTTTTTT

V: TRBV6-5
J: TRBJ1-3
size: NA
length: 12
D: NA
CDR3: CASTLDRNTIYF
DNA: TGTGCCAGCACCTTGGACAGAAACACCATATATTTT

V: TRBV3-1/TRBV3-2
J: TRBJ2-2
size: NA
length: 14
D: NA
CDR3: CASSLRMSAGELFF
DNA: TGTGCCAGCAGCCTTCGAATGAGCGCCGGGGAGCTGTTTTTT

V: TRBV19
J: TRBJ2-5
size: NA
length: 15
D: TRBD2
CDR3: CASSILAGPQETQYF
DNA: TGTGCCAGTAGTATCCTAGCGGGGCCTCAAGAGACCCAGTACTTC